A selection of T cell receptor beta chains follows, all from one sample in a study of blood T cell repertoires in COVID-19. Method: immunoSEQ multiplex PCR; TCRdb's copy keeps in-frame clones and lacks some. In the table there are under 150,000 clones, 70% to 90% of which are singletons. The sample comprised peripheral blood. These receptors originate from a human donor in a cohort sampled during active COVID-19. CDR3s include the opening cysteine and the closing phenylalanine or tryptophan. D genes are given only for firm matches. For some rows the clone size is stated as once, few or many, or as a class when expanded; others skip it.

v_gene: TRBV7-9; j_gene: TRBJ1-4; d_gene: -; abundance: -; CDR3nt: TGTGCCAGCAGCACCGTTGGGGGGTCAAGTGAAAAACTGTTTTTT; CDR3aa: CASSTVGGSSEKLFF
v_gene: TRBV4-3; j_gene: TRBJ2-7; d_gene: -; abundance: -; CDR3nt: TGCGCCAGCAGCCAAGATCGGAGGGGCGACGAGCAGTACTTC; CDR3aa: CASSQDRRGDEQYF
v_gene: TRBV27; j_gene: TRBJ2-7; d_gene: TRBD2; abundance: -; CDR3nt: TGTGCCACCCAATACCACACTAGCGGCTACGAGCAGTACTTC; CDR3aa: CATQYHTSGYEQYF
v_gene: TRBV4-1; j_gene: TRBJ2-3; d_gene: -; abundance: -; CDR3nt: TGCGCCAGCAGCCAAGGGACTACCCTGAGGGGTACGCAGTATTTT; CDR3aa: CASSQGTTLRGTQYF
v_gene: TRBV19; j_gene: TRBJ1-1; d_gene: -; abundance: once; CDR3nt: TGTGCCAGTAGTATAGGGGCAGGGGTCGACACTGAAGCTTTCTTT; CDR3aa: CASSIGAGVDTEAFF
v_gene: TRBV5-6; j_gene: TRBJ1-4; d_gene: -; abundance: -; CDR3nt: TGTGCCAGCAGCTTGGCAGGGAAGTGGACTAATGAAAAACTGTTTTTT; CDR3aa: CASSLAGKWTNEKLFF
v_gene: TRBV11-1; j_gene: TRBJ1-1; d_gene: TRBD1; abundance: -; CDR3nt: TGTGCCAGCAGCTTAGAGTACGGGACAGGTTACACTGAAGCTTTCTTT; CDR3aa: CASSLEYGTGYTEAFF
v_gene: TRBV6-5; j_gene: TRBJ1-2; d_gene: -; abundance: -; CDR3nt: TGTGCCAGCAGTTACGGGGCAGCAACGGGTGGCTACACCTTC; CDR3aa: CASSYGAATGGYTF
v_gene: TRBV29-1; j_gene: TRBJ1-2; d_gene: -; abundance: -; CDR3nt: TGCAGCGTTGATAGGAACAGGGAGGGCTATGGCTACACCTTC; CDR3aa: CSVDRNREGYGYTF
v_gene: TRBV18; j_gene: TRBJ2-1; d_gene: -; abundance: -; CDR3nt: TGTGCCAGCTCACCCTTTCCTGGGGGGGCCCGAGGCAATGAGCAGTTCTTC; CDR3aa: CASSPFPGGARGNEQFF
v_gene: TRBV30; j_gene: TRBJ2-1; d_gene: -; abundance: once; CDR3nt: TGTGCCTGGAGTACTTCGACGGGGTATCATGAGCAGTTCTTC; CDR3aa: CAWSTSTGYHEQFF
v_gene: TRBV14; j_gene: TRBJ2-7; d_gene: TRBD2; abundance: -; CDR3nt: TGTGCCAGCAGCCAACTTGAGCGGGGGGGCCGCGAGCAGTACTTC; CDR3aa: CASSQLERGGREQYF
v_gene: TRBV7-3; j_gene: TRBJ2-6; d_gene: -; abundance: once; CDR3nt: TGTGCCAGCAGCCCGGAGGGGGCCAACGTCCTGACTTTC; CDR3aa: CASSPEGANVLTF
v_gene: TRBV9; j_gene: TRBJ1-1; d_gene: -; abundance: -; CDR3nt: TGTGCCAGCAGCGTAGATGCGAGGAACACTGAAGCTTTCTTT; CDR3aa: CASSVDARNTEAFF
v_gene: TRBV25-1; j_gene: TRBJ1-2; d_gene: TRBD1; abundance: -; CDR3nt: TGTGCCAGCAGTGCGTACCCGGGACAGGGGGCTGATGGCTACACCTTC; CDR3aa: CASSAYPGQGADGYTF
v_gene: TRBV6-6; j_gene: TRBJ2-2; d_gene: -; abundance: -; CDR3nt: TGTGCCAGCAGTCACACAACTCCGGGTCTCATTAACACCGGGGAGCTGTTTTTT; CDR3aa: CASSHTTPGLINTGELFF
v_gene: TRBV25-1; j_gene: TRBJ2-5; d_gene: -; abundance: -; CDR3nt: TGTGCCAGCAGTGAAGGGGACATATTATCCCTGTACTTC; CDR3aa: CASSEGDILSLYF
v_gene: TRBV18; j_gene: TRBJ2-5; d_gene: TRBD1; abundance: -; CDR3nt: TGTGCCAGCTCACCGCGGACAGGTTCCATCGGGGAGACCCAGTACTTC; CDR3aa: CASSPRTGSIGETQYF
v_gene: TRBV7-2; j_gene: TRBJ2-1; d_gene: TRBD2; abundance: -; CDR3nt: TGTGCCAGCAGCTCGAGACTAGCGGGGTACAATGAGCAGTTCTTC; CDR3aa: CASSSRLAGYNEQFF
v_gene: TRBV2; j_gene: TRBJ1-5; d_gene: TRBD1; abundance: -; CDR3nt: TGTGCCAGCAGGGGGACAGGGAGCAATCAGCCCCAGCATTTT; CDR3aa: CASRGTGSNQPQHF
v_gene: TRBV25-1; j_gene: TRBJ1-2; d_gene: TRBD1; abundance: -; CDR3nt: TGTGCCAGCAGTGAGCACCCCGGGACAGGGACAGATGGCTACACCTTC; CDR3aa: CASSEHPGTGTDGYTF
v_gene: TRBV4-1; j_gene: TRBJ1-1; d_gene: -; abundance: once; CDR3nt: TGCGCCAGCAGGGGGGGGCGGAACACTGAAGCTTTCTTT; CDR3aa: CASRGGRNTEAFF
v_gene: TRBV7-2; j_gene: TRBJ2-2; d_gene: -; abundance: -; CDR3nt: TGTGCCAGCAGCAGAGATGGGGGGGCTACCGGGGAGCTGTTTTTT; CDR3aa: CASSRDGGATGELFF